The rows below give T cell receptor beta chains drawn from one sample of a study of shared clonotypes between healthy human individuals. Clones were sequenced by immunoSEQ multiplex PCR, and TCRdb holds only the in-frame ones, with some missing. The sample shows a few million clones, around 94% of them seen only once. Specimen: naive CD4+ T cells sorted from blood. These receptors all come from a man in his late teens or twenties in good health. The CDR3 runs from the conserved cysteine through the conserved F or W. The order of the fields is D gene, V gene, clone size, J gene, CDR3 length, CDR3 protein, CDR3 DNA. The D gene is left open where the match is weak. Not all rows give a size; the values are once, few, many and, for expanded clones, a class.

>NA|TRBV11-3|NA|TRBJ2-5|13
CASSLGEFKTQYF
TGTGCCAGCAGCTTGGGGGAATTCAAGACCCAGTACTTC
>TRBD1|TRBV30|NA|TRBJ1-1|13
CAERDRGDTEAFF
TGTGCCGAACGGGACAGGGGGGACACTGAAGCTTTCTTT
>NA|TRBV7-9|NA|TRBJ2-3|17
CASSPATNREFTDTQYF
TGTGCCAGCAGCCCGGCCACTAACAGAGAGTTCACAGATACGCAGTATTTT
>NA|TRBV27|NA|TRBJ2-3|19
CASSLRPSSLGTNTDTQYF
TGTGCCAGCAGTTTAAGGCCCTCCTCACTAGGGACGAACACAGATACGCAGTATTTT
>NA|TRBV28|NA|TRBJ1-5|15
CASSFLPGLSQPQHF
TGTGCCAGCAGTTTCCTTCCAGGGCTCTCTCAGCCCCAGCATTTT
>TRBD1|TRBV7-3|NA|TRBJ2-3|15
CASSVGTGGPDTQYF
TGTGCCAGCAGCGTCGGGACAGGGGGCCCAGATACGCAGTATTTT
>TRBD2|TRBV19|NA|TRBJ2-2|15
CASSILAGGTGELFF
TGTGCCAGTAGTATTCTAGCGGGAGGCACCGGGGAGCTGTTTTTT
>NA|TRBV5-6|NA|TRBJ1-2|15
CASSYLRGANYGYTF
TGTGCCAGCAGCTATCTTCGGGGAGCTAACTATGGCTACACCTTC
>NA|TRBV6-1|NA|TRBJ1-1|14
CASSPTFRGTEAFF
TGTGCCAGCAGCCCGACATTTCGGGGGACTGAAGCTTTCTTT
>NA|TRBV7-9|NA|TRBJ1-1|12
CASSRQRTEAFF
TGTGCCAGCAGCCGTCAAAGGACTGAAGCTTTCTTT
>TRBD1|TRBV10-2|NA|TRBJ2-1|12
CASKTGQVEQFF
TGCGCCAGCAAGACGGGACAGGTGGAGCAGTTCTTC
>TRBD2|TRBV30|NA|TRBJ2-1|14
CAWSVSGGYNEQFF
TGTGCCTGGAGTGTAAGCGGGGGGTACAATGAGCAGTTCTTC
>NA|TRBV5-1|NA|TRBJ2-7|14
CASSSAGTADEQYF
TGCGCCAGCAGCTCTGCGGGGACGGCCGACGAGCAGTACTTC
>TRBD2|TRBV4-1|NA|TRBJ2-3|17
CASQRLAGFLSTDTQYF
TGCGCCAGCCAGAGGCTAGCGGGATTCCTTAGCACAGATACGCAGTATTTT
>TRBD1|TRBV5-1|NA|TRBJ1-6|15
CASSGPGQGSSPLHF
TGCGCCAGCAGCGGACCGGGACAGGGGTCTTCACCCCTCCACTTT
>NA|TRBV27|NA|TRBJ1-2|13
CASTGAGTWSYTF
TGTGCCTCCACCGGGGCAGGTACCTGGAGCTACACCTTC
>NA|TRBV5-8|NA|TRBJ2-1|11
CASSVTSEQFF
TGTGCCAGCAGCGTCACAAGTGAGCAGTTCTTC
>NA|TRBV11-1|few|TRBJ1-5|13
CASSSGRNQPQHF
TGTGCCAGCAGCTCAGGGCGCAATCAGCCCCAGCATTTT
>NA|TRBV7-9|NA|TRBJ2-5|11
CASSLREDQYF
TGTGCCAGCAGCTTAAGGGAGGACCAGTACTTC
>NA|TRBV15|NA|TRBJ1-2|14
CATSRGRTNYGYTF
TGTGCCACCAGCAGAGGCAGGACTAACTATGGCTACACCTTC
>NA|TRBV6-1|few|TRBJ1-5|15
CASSEFAVNNQPQHF
TGTGCCAGCAGTGAATTCGCAGTAAACAATCAGCCCCAGCATTTT
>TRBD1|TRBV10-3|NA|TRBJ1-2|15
CATQGGDRADYGYTF
TGTGCCACCCAGGGCGGGGACAGGGCGGACTATGGCTACACCTTC
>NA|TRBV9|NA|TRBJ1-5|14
CASSEQGTGQPQHF
TGTGCCAGCAGCGAACAGGGAACTGGGCAGCCCCAGCATTTT
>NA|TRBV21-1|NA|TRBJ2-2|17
CASRKGLAGSCTGELFF
TGTGCCAGCAGAAAGGGACTAGCGGGTTCATGCACCGGGGAGCTGTTTTTT
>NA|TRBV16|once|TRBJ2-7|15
CASSQSETGPYEQYF
TGTGCCAGCAGCCAATCTGAGACAGGTCCCTACGAGCAGTACTTC
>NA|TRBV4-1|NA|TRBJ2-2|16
CASSQARLINTGELFF
TGCGCCAGCAGCCAAGCGAGACTCATAAACACCGGGGAGCTGTTTTTT
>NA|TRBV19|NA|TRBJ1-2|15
CASSKDSTGLYGYTF
TGTGCCAGTAGTAAAGACTCGACAGGCCTCTATGGCTACACCTTC
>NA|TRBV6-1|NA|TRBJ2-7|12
CASRGPDREQYF
TGTGCCAGCAGGGGCCCCGACCGGGAGCAGTACTTC
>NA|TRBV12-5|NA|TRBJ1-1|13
CASGLGMNREAFF
TGTGCTAGTGGTTTGGGTATGAACAGGGAAGCTTTCTTT
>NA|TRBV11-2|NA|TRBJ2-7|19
CASSLTFAAASSYSYEQYF
TGTGCCAGCAGCTTAACTTTTGCGGCAGCTTCCTCCTACTCCTACGAGCAGTACTTC
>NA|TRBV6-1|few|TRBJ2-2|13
CASGLEGTGELFF
TGTGCCAGCGGTTTGGAGGGAACCGGGGAGCTGTTTTTT
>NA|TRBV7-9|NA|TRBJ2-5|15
CASSLEGGSQETQYF
TGTGCCAGCAGCTTAGAGGGGGGCAGCCAAGAGACCCAGTACTTC
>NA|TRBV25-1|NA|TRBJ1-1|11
CASSGLGEAFF
TGTGCCAGCAGTGGCCTCGGAGAAGCTTTCTTT
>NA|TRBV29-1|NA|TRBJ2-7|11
CSVGRTYEQYF
TGCAGCGTCGGACGAACCTACGAGCAGTACTTC
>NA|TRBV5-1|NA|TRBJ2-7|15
CASSLDALGSYEQYF
TGCGCCAGCAGCTTGGACGCGCTCGGGAGCTACGAGCAGTACTTC
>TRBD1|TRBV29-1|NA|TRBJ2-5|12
CSAGTGKETQYF
TGCAGCGCCGGGACAGGCAAAGAGACCCAGTACTTC
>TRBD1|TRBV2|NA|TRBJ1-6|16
CASSLRQGSTNSPLHF
TGTGCCAGCAGTCTCCGACAGGGGAGTACTAATTCACCCCTCCACTTT
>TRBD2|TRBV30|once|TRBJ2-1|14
CAWRLAGGRPAQFF
TGTGCCTGGAGACTAGCGGGGGGGAGACCGGCGCAGTTCTTC
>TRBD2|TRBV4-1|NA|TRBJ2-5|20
CASSQIPGTSVSNYGETQYF
TGCGCCAGCAGCCAGATACCCGGGACTAGCGTCTCAAACTATGGGGAGACCCAGTACTTC
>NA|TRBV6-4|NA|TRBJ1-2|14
CASSESSFSGGYTF
TGTGCCAGCAGTGAGTCTTCCTTCTCGGGGGGCTACACCTTC
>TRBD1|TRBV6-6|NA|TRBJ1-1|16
CASSNRQGAWNTEAFF
TGTGCCAGCAGTAATCGACAGGGGGCCTGGAACACTGAAGCTTTCTTT
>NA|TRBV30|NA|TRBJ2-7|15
CAWSTQGRVTYEQYF
TGTGCCTGGAGTACCCAGGGCAGGGTAACCTACGAGCAGTACTTC
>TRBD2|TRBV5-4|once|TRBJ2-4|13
CASSPWGGDIQYF
TGTGCCAGCAGCCCGTGGGGAGGGGACATTCAGTACTTC
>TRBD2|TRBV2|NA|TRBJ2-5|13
CASSRGGEETQYF
TGTGCCAGCAGTCGCGGGGGGGAAGAGACCCAGTACTTC
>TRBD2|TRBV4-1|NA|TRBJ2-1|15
CASSPEGTRVYEQFF
TGCGCCAGCAGCCCCGAGGGGACTAGGGTGTATGAGCAGTTCTTC
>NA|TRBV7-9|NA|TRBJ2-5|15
CASQKDRGPGETQYF
TGTGCCAGCCAAAAGGACCGGGGGCCCGGGGAGACCCAGTACTTC
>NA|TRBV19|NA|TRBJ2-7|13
CASSIGAIYEQYF
TGTGCCAGTAGTATAGGTGCGATCTACGAGCAGTACTTC
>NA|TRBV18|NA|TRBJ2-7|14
CASSPTPEHYEQYF
TGTGCCAGCTCACCAACACCAGAACACTACGAGCAGTACTTC
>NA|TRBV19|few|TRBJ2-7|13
CASSRGPSYEQYF
TGTGCCAGTAGTAGGGGTCCCTCCTACGAGCAGTACTTC
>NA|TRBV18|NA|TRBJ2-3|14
CASSRDQITDTQYF
TGTGCCAGCTCCCGGGACCAAATTACAGATACGCAGTATTTT
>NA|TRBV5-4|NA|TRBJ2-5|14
CASRVDREVETQYF
TGTGCCAGCAGAGTCGACAGGGAGGTGGAGACCCAGTACTTC
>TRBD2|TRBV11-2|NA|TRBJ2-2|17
CASSLGGGSGPTGELFF
TGTGCCAGCAGCTTAGGCGGTGGTAGCGGGCCGACCGGGGAGCTGTTTTTT
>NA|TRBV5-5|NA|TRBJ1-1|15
CASVMGGNSNTEAFF
TGTGCCAGCGTTATGGGGGGGAACTCGAACACTGAAGCTTTCTTT
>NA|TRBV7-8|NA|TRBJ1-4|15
CASSAQGLVNEKLFF
TGTGCCAGCAGCGCCCAGGGTTTGGTTAATGAAAAACTGTTTTTT
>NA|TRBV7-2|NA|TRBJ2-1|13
CASSLRPRYEQFF
TGTGCCAGCAGCTTGAGGCCTAGGTATGAGCAGTTCTTC